This TCR beta chain is drawn from a study of T cells in Graves' hyperthyroidism and ophthalmopathy. The V end was cut by 3 bases, the J end by 6 bases, with 17 bases between. This CDR3 is 14 amino acids long. The germline V gene has CDR1 DFQATT and CDR2 SNEGSKA (reference sequence). There were TCR beta CDR3 regions amplified from RNA transcripts. Primed by the HTBI set, a first-round RT-PCR was run on the TCR CDR3. TCRdb re-analysed the multiplex PCR reads in MiXCR, keeping a single row per CDR3 protein. The table includes hundreds of thousands of distinct CDR3 sequences, 45% detected once. This clonotype was seen only a few times.

V usage is TRBV20-1 and J usage is TRBJ1-1, with D possibly being TRBD1 (5 bases). Sequencing was done on a sample of peripheral blood or thyroid tissue (not recorded which). The receptor's source is an adult man with Graves' disease, either hyperthyroidism or ophthalmopathy (not recorded which). CDR3 amino acids: CSARTARADPEAFF. CDR3 nucleotides: TGCAGTGCTAGGACAGCCCGAGCGGACCCTGAAGCTTTCTTT.